The rows below give T cell receptor beta chains drawn from one sample of a study of blood T cell repertoires in COVID-19. The assay was immunoSEQ multiplex PCR, and TCRdb's table has in-frame clones only and misses some. The sample has some 400,000 clones, approximately 91% seen once. Material: PBMCs or T cells enriched from blood (not recorded which). The source is a woman between 35 and 50 years old who had been exposed to COVID-19. Each CDR3 is given with its conserved first and last residue. The D gene is left open where the match is weak. Size is omitted from some rows. Given values are once, few, many or a class for expanded clones.

cdr3_aa: CASSLSLGGVQYF; cdr3_nt: TGTGCCAGCAGTTTGTCCTTGGGGGGTGTGCAGTACTTC; j_call: TRBJ2-7; d_call: .; v_call: TRBV28; clone_size: few
cdr3_aa: CASRRQGALGETQYF; cdr3_nt: TGCGCCAGCAGGCGGCAGGGGGCCTTGGGGGAGACCCAGTACTTC; j_call: TRBJ2-5; d_call: TRBD1; v_call: TRBV5-1; clone_size: .
cdr3_aa: CASSQGGQPINSPLHF; cdr3_nt: TGTGCCAGCAGCCAAGGTGGACAGCCCATTAATTCACCCCTCCACTTT; j_call: TRBJ1-6; d_call: .; v_call: TRBV3-1/TRBV3-2; clone_size: .
cdr3_aa: CASSLSTPARGGYTF; cdr3_nt: TGTGCCAGCAGCTTAAGTACTCCGGCCAGGGGTGGCTACACCTTC; j_call: TRBJ1-2; d_call: .; v_call: TRBV5-6; clone_size: .
cdr3_aa: CASHSGTGSTGELFF; cdr3_nt: TGTGCCAGCCACTCCGGGACAGGGTCCACCGGGGAGCTGTTTTTT; j_call: TRBJ2-2; d_call: TRBD1; v_call: TRBV27; clone_size: .
cdr3_aa: CASKAENNEKLFF; cdr3_nt: TGTGCCAGTAAGGCGGAGAATAATGAAAAACTGTTTTTT; j_call: TRBJ1-4; d_call: .; v_call: TRBV19; clone_size: .
cdr3_aa: CASSLNGESIFQPQHF; cdr3_nt: TGCGCCAGCAGCCTCAACGGGGAGTCGATTTTTCAGCCCCAGCATTTT; j_call: TRBJ1-5; d_call: .; v_call: TRBV4-1; clone_size: .
cdr3_aa: CASTGTGGSRNYGYTF; cdr3_nt: TGTGCCAGTACCGGGACAGGGGGCAGTAGGAACTATGGCTACACCTTC; j_call: TRBJ1-2; d_call: TRBD1; v_call: TRBV2; clone_size: .
cdr3_aa: CASSTTLRDTNQPQHF; cdr3_nt: TGTGCCAGTAGTACCACCCTCCGGGACACCAATCAGCCCCAGCATTTT; j_call: TRBJ1-5; d_call: .; v_call: TRBV19; clone_size: .
cdr3_aa: CATSDPTGNTEAFF; cdr3_nt: TGTGCCACCAGTGACCCGACAGGGAACACTGAAGCTTTCTTT; j_call: TRBJ1-1; d_call: .; v_call: TRBV24-1; clone_size: .
cdr3_aa: CASRYQETQYF; cdr3_nt: TGCGCCAGCAGATATCAGGAGACCCAGTACTTC; j_call: TRBJ2-5; d_call: .; v_call: TRBV5-1; clone_size: .
cdr3_aa: CASSTTGEGYTF; cdr3_nt: TGTGCCAGCAGCACGACAGGGGAAGGCTACACCTTC; j_call: TRBJ1-2; d_call: TRBD1; v_call: TRBV7-9; clone_size: .
cdr3_aa: CAWSLNGAGNTIYF; cdr3_nt: TGTGCCTGGAGTCTGAATGGGGCAGGAAACACCATATATTTT; j_call: TRBJ1-3; d_call: .; v_call: TRBV30; clone_size: .
cdr3_aa: CASSTQDRALDGYTF; cdr3_nt: TGTGCCAGCAGCACCCAGGACAGGGCTCTCGATGGCTACACCTTC; j_call: TRBJ1-2; d_call: TRBD1; v_call: TRBV7-9; clone_size: .
cdr3_aa: CASSERGASYNEQFF; cdr3_nt: TGTGCCAGCAGTGAACGCGGGGCCTCCTACAATGAGCAGTTCTTC; j_call: TRBJ2-1; d_call: .; v_call: TRBV6-4; clone_size: .
cdr3_aa: CASGLAGVSEQYF; cdr3_nt: TGTGCCTCAGGACTAGCGGGAGTGTCCGAGCAGTACTTC; j_call: TRBJ2-7; d_call: TRBD2; v_call: TRBV13; clone_size: .
cdr3_aa: CASSRARVDQPQHF; cdr3_nt: TGTGCCAGCTCACGAGCCCGGGTGGATCAGCCCCAGCATTTT; j_call: TRBJ1-5; d_call: .; v_call: TRBV18; clone_size: .
cdr3_aa: CAWRAKAGGSGTEAFF; cdr3_nt: TGTGCCTGGAGAGCTAAAGCAGGGGGCTCAGGCACTGAAGCTTTCTTT; j_call: TRBJ1-1; d_call: TRBD1; v_call: TRBV30; clone_size: .
cdr3_aa: CASSYGGDGYTF; cdr3_nt: TGCGCCAGCAGCTACGGGGGGGATGGCTACACCTTC; j_call: TRBJ1-2; d_call: .; v_call: TRBV5-1; clone_size: .
cdr3_aa: CASGLVHREGSQPQHF; cdr3_nt: TGTGCTAGTGGTTTGGTACACAGGGAGGGTAGTCAGCCCCAGCATTTT; j_call: TRBJ1-5; d_call: .; v_call: TRBV12-5; clone_size: once
cdr3_aa: CASSPIQGVFSGNTIYF; cdr3_nt: TGTGCCAGCAGCCCCATTCAGGGGGTCTTCTCTGGAAACACCATATATTTT; j_call: TRBJ1-3; d_call: TRBD1; v_call: TRBV11-2; clone_size: few
cdr3_aa: CASSQLDRGRYQETQYF; cdr3_nt: TGTGCCAGCAGCCAGCTGGACAGGGGCCGATACCAAGAGACCCAGTACTTC; j_call: TRBJ2-5; d_call: TRBD1; v_call: TRBV28; clone_size: .
cdr3_aa: CASSLTGYEQYF; cdr3_nt: TGTGCCAGCAGCCTGACAGGCTACGAGCAGTACTTC; j_call: TRBJ2-7; d_call: .; v_call: TRBV12-3/TRBV12-4; clone_size: .
cdr3_aa: CASSPQPGRAGNTIYF; cdr3_nt: TGTGCCAGCAGCCCCCAACCGGGGAGGGCTGGAAACACCATATATTTT; j_call: TRBJ1-3; d_call: .; v_call: TRBV4-2; clone_size: .
cdr3_aa: CASSPNQATNEKLFF; cdr3_nt: TGTGCCAGCTCACCAAACCAGGCAACTAATGAAAAACTGTTTTTT; j_call: TRBJ1-4; d_call: .; v_call: TRBV18; clone_size: .
cdr3_aa: CASSRQVTGELFF; cdr3_nt: TGTGCCAGCAGCCGGCAGGTGACCGGGGAGCTGTTTTTT; j_call: TRBJ2-2; d_call: .; v_call: TRBV3-1/TRBV3-2; clone_size: .
cdr3_aa: CASSNQAGGVKNIQYF; cdr3_nt: TGTGCCAGTAGTAATCAGGCAGGGGGCGTCAAAAACATTCAGTACTTC; j_call: TRBJ2-4; d_call: TRBD1; v_call: TRBV19; clone_size: .
cdr3_aa: CASRPGLAGGYPYEQYF; cdr3_nt: TGTGCCAGCAGGCCGGGACTAGCGGGGGGATACCCCTACGAGCAGTACTTC; j_call: TRBJ2-7; d_call: TRBD2; v_call: TRBV2; clone_size: .
cdr3_aa: CASSLDRGGGTEAFF; cdr3_nt: TGTGCCAGCAGCTTAGATCGCGGGGGAGGCACTGAAGCTTTCTTT; j_call: TRBJ1-1; d_call: .; v_call: TRBV7-9; clone_size: .
cdr3_aa: CASSIDSWAGNYGYTF; cdr3_nt: TGTGCCAGTAGTATAGACTCCTGGGCAGGCAACTATGGCTACACCTTC; j_call: TRBJ1-2; d_call: .; v_call: TRBV19; clone_size: .
cdr3_aa: CASSPRGTGPNEKLFF; cdr3_nt: TGTGCCAGCTCACCACGGGGGACAGGCCCTAATGAAAAACTGTTTTTT; j_call: TRBJ1-4; d_call: TRBD1; v_call: TRBV18; clone_size: .
cdr3_aa: CATSSGSDTQYF; cdr3_nt: TGTGCCACCAGCTCAGGGTCAGATACGCAGTATTTT; j_call: TRBJ2-3; d_call: .; v_call: TRBV15; clone_size: .
cdr3_aa: CASSRTSGETQYF; cdr3_nt: TGTGCCAGCAGCCGGACTAGCGGAGAGACCCAGTACTTC; j_call: TRBJ2-5; d_call: TRBD2; v_call: TRBV7-3; clone_size: .
cdr3_aa: CASRGQGWRNEQFF; cdr3_nt: TGTGCCAGCAGGGGACAGGGATGGAGAAATGAGCAGTTCTTC; j_call: TRBJ2-1; d_call: TRBD1; v_call: TRBV28; clone_size: .
cdr3_aa: CASSATGKNSPLHF; cdr3_nt: TGTGCCAGCAGCGCGACAGGGAAGAATTCACCCCTCCACTTT; j_call: TRBJ1-6; d_call: TRBD1; v_call: TRBV7-8; clone_size: .
cdr3_aa: CASSLAAGVSYEQYF; cdr3_nt: TGCGCCAGCAGCTTGGCAGCGGGAGTTAGCTACGAGCAGTACTTC; j_call: TRBJ2-7; d_call: TRBD2; v_call: TRBV5-1; clone_size: .
cdr3_aa: CASSYSRHYTEAFF; cdr3_nt: TGTGCCAGCAGTTACTCTCGACATTACACTGAAGCTTTCTTT; j_call: TRBJ1-1; d_call: .; v_call: TRBV6-5; clone_size: .